This TCR beta chain was retrieved from a study of cytomegalovirus exposure and HLA in healthy donors. Whole-study context: Among about 179 million T cells, an earlier analysis found around 100 million unique TCR beta sequences.

The PCR had 60 Vbeta and 13 Jbeta primers. Here immunoSEQ multiplex PCR was the method, and the copy in TCRdb shows in-frame clones only, minus some. This table has about 120,000 clones, over 70% appearing once. The receptor's source is a woman between 40 and 55 years old in good health and CMV-seropositive. The sequenced sample consisted of PBMCs.

The CDR3 nucleotides read TGCGCCAGCAGTCGACAGGGAGGGAACACTGAAGCTTTCTTT. This codes for CASSRQGGNTEAFF. This chain connects TRBV5-1 to TRBJ1-1, with TRBD1 matching over 7 bases. V was clipped by 5 bases and J by 1 base; unmatched bases: 5. The germline V gene encodes CDR1 SGHRS and CDR2 YFSETQ. This CDR3 is 14 amino acids long.